A selection of T cell receptor beta chains follows, all from one sample in a study of cytomegalovirus exposure and HLA in healthy donors. Generated by immunoSEQ multiplex PCR, the TCRdb table keeps only in-frame clones and is missing some. The sample includes 150,000 to 200,000 clones, around 83% of them seen just once. The sequenced material came from PBMCs. The receptors were gathered from a woman aged 40 to 50 in good health and CMV-seronegative. The CDR3 runs from the conserved cysteine through the conserved F or W.

cdr3_length: 16; j_call: TRBJ1-1; v_call: TRBV6-4; cdr3_aa: CASSALGNTGRTEAFF
cdr3_length: 13; j_call: TRBJ1-2; v_call: TRBV6-1; cdr3_aa: CASSSTPNYGYTF
cdr3_length: 15; j_call: TRBJ1-1; v_call: TRBV5-1; cdr3_aa: CASSPTGQGVSEAFF
cdr3_length: 13; j_call: TRBJ1-4; v_call: TRBV30; cdr3_aa: CAWSAGTAEKLFF
cdr3_length: 16; j_call: TRBJ2-6; v_call: TRBV5-4; cdr3_aa: CASSLVRGSGANVLTF
cdr3_length: 16; j_call: TRBJ2-7; v_call: TRBV19; cdr3_aa: CASSRGLRAGADEQYF
cdr3_length: 14; j_call: TRBJ2-7; v_call: TRBV4-3; cdr3_aa: CASSQGQGNYEQYF
cdr3_length: 14; j_call: TRBJ2-1; v_call: TRBV9; cdr3_aa: CASSVEFMDRSLFF
cdr3_length: 16; j_call: TRBJ2-1; v_call: TRBV4-3; cdr3_aa: CASSQVKGVFYNEQFF
cdr3_length: 16; j_call: TRBJ2-1; v_call: TRBV11-3; cdr3_aa: CASSLGGSSGRNEQFF
cdr3_length: 14; j_call: TRBJ1-1; v_call: TRBV7-2; cdr3_aa: CASSSGQPYTEAFF
cdr3_length: 15; j_call: TRBJ2-2; v_call: TRBV5-8; cdr3_aa: CASSFRGGDTGELFF
cdr3_length: 14; j_call: TRBJ2-7; v_call: TRBV9; cdr3_aa: CASSVGPGSYEQYF
cdr3_length: 15; j_call: TRBJ1-4; v_call: TRBV27; cdr3_aa: CASTRGDRVREKLFF
cdr3_length: 16; j_call: TRBJ1-5; v_call: TRBV6-1; cdr3_aa: CASSEGGRLQNQPQHF
cdr3_length: 18; j_call: TRBJ2-1; v_call: TRBV19; cdr3_aa: CASSPQSGGGASYNEQFF
cdr3_length: 16; j_call: TRBJ2-1; v_call: TRBV27; cdr3_aa: CATSRWGLAGSDEQFF
cdr3_length: 14; j_call: TRBJ2-5; v_call: TRBV11-2; cdr3_aa: CASRRGAELETQYF
cdr3_length: 13; j_call: TRBJ2-6; v_call: TRBV6-5; cdr3_aa: CASYNSGANVLTF
cdr3_length: 11; j_call: TRBJ2-1; v_call: TRBV29-1; cdr3_aa: CSVFADNEQFF
cdr3_length: 16; j_call: TRBJ1-3; v_call: TRBV7-9; cdr3_aa: CASSWGMDSSGNTIYF
cdr3_length: 13; j_call: TRBJ2-3; v_call: TRBV7-3; cdr3_aa: CASSFRGTDTQYF
cdr3_length: 14; j_call: TRBJ2-2; v_call: TRBV18; cdr3_aa: CASSPLAVTGELFF
cdr3_length: 13; j_call: TRBJ1-5; v_call: TRBV5-6; cdr3_aa: CASSLGTVQPQHF
cdr3_length: 15; j_call: TRBJ2-5; v_call: TRBV5-4; cdr3_aa: CASSSSGSLRETQYF
cdr3_length: 14; j_call: TRBJ1-4; v_call: TRBV4-2; cdr3_aa: CASSQAQTNEKLFF
cdr3_length: 16; j_call: TRBJ2-5; v_call: TRBV5-4; cdr3_aa: CASSLGLDRPPREQYF
cdr3_length: 15; j_call: TRBJ2-1; v_call: TRBV7-9; cdr3_aa: CASIPAGSSYNEQFF
cdr3_length: 14; j_call: TRBJ2-2; v_call: TRBV2; cdr3_aa: CASTLAPNTGELFF
cdr3_length: 14; j_call: TRBJ2-1; v_call: TRBV19; cdr3_aa: CASSIGGVSNEQFF
cdr3_length: 13; j_call: TRBJ1-5; v_call: TRBV21-1; cdr3_aa: CASRLTGIQPQHF
cdr3_length: 17; j_call: TRBJ1-5; v_call: TRBV6-1; cdr3_aa: CASSEGMGQYSNQPQHF
cdr3_length: 15; j_call: TRBJ2-7; v_call: TRBV5-4; cdr3_aa: CASAGLTSGMYEQYF
cdr3_length: 15; j_call: TRBJ2-5; v_call: TRBV9; cdr3_aa: CASSVGGGMGETQYF
cdr3_length: 16; j_call: TRBJ2-7; v_call: TRBV27; cdr3_aa: CASSLFPGGLSYEQYF
cdr3_length: 16; j_call: TRBJ2-1; v_call: TRBV10-3; cdr3_aa: CAITERSGSGYNEQFF
cdr3_length: 14; j_call: NA; v_call: TRBV2; cdr3_aa: CASDSGPFSYEQYF
cdr3_length: 14; j_call: TRBJ2-1; v_call: TRBV29-1; cdr3_aa: CSVEPRGGGNEQFF
cdr3_length: 17; j_call: TRBJ2-3; v_call: TRBV9; cdr3_aa: CASSASGAGGPGNTQYF
cdr3_length: 14; j_call: TRBJ1-4; v_call: TRBV6-1; cdr3_aa: CASSEGQTFEKLFF
cdr3_length: 12; j_call: TRBJ1-1; v_call: TRBV29-1; cdr3_aa: CSAGQSNTEAFF
cdr3_length: 13; j_call: TRBJ1-2; v_call: TRBV5-6; cdr3_aa: CASSLNRDYGYTF